This TCR beta chain was recorded in a study of cytomegalovirus exposure and HLA in healthy donors. PCR employed 60 Vbeta and 13 Jbeta primers. Assay: immunoSEQ multiplex PCR; the TCRdb copy retains only in-frame clones and omits some. The sample has approximately 76,000 clones, more than 65% seen once. Each donor was healthy, and each was a bone marrow donor. With respect to this clone: The antigen remains undetermined.

Whole-study results and caveats: It was shown in a later analysis that HLA-associated TCR beta chains were more clonally expanded than other, equally common chains. The study put 150 to 200 TCR beta chains on its list as cytomegalovirus-associated.

CDR3 length: 14 residues. CDR1 LGHNA and CDR2 YSLEER come from the germline V gene. Trimming pared 0 bases from V and 3 bases from J, leaving 8 bases between. This receptor was identified in a woman aged 40-49 years in good health and CMV-seropositive. The rearrangement joins TRBV4-3 to TRBJ1-2; perhaps TRBD1 as D (5 bases). Source material: PBMCs. The CDR3: CASSQEEGHYGYTF. CDR3 bases: TGCGCCAGCAGCCAAGAGGAGGGACACTATGGCTACACCTTC.